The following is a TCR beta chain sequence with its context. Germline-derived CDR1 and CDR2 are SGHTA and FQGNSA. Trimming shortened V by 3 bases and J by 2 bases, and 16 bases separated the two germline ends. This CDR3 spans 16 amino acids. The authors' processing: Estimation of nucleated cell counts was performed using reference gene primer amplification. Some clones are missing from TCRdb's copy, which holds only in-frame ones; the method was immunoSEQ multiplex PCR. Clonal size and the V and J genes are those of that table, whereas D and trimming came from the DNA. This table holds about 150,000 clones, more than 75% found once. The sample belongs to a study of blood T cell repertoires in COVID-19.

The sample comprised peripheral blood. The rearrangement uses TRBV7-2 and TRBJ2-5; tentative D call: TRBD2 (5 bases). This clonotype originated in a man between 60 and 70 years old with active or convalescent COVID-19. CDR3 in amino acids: CASSLTLTTLQETQYF. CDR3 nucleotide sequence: TGTGCCAGCAGCTTGACTTTGACTACCCTTCAAGAGACCCAGTACTTC. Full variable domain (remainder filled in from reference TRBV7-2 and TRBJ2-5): GAGVSQSPSNKVTEKGKDVELRCDPISGHTALYWYRQSLGQGLEFLIYFQGNSAPDKSGLPSDRFSAERTGGSVSTLTIQRTQQEDSAVYLCASSLTLTTLQETQYFGPGTRLLVL.